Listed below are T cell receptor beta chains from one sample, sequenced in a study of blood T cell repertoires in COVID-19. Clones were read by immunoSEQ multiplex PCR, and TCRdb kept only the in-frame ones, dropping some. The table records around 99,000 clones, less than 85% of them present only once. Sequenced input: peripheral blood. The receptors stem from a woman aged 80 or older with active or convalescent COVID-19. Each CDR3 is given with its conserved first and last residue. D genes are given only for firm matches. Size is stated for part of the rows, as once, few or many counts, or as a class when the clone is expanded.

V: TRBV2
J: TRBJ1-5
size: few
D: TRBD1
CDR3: CASRKGQGGQPQHF
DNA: TGTGCCAGCAGGAAAGGACAGGGAGGTCAGCCCCAGCATTTT

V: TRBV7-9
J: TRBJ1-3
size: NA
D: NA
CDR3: CASSFQGNTIYF
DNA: TGTGCCAGCAGCTTCCAAGGAAACACCATATATTTT

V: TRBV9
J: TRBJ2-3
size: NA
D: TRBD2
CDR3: CASSVTSGPTSTDTQYF
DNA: TGTGCCAGCAGCGTCACTAGCGGGCCGACTAGCACAGATACGCAGTATTTT

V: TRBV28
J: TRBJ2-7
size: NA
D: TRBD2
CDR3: CASSDVGRAGPEQYF
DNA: TGTGCCAGCAGTGATGTCGGGAGGGCCGGCCCCGAGCAGTACTTC

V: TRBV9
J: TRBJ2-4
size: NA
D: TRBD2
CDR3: CASSVALLAGVQYF
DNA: TGTGCCAGCAGCGTAGCTTTATTAGCGGGAGTTCAGTACTTC

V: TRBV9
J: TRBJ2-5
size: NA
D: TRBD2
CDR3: CASSVEGTSVETQYF
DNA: TGTGCCAGCAGCGTAGAAGGGACTAGCGTTGAGACCCAGTACTTC

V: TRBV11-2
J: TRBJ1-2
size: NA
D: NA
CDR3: CASSLGGYGYTF
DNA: TGTGCCAGCAGCCTCGGGGGATATGGCTACACCTTC

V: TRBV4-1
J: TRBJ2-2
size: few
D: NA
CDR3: CASSQDSLVFTGELFF
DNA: TGCGCCAGCAGCCAAGACTCACTAGTTTTCACCGGGGAGCTGTTTTTT

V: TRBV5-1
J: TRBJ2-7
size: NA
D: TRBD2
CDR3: CASSQRTSGSGRYEQYF
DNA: TGTGCCAGCAGCCAACGGACTAGCGGGAGTGGTCGCTACGAGCAGTACTTC

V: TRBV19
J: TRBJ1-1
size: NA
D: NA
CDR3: CATSKTGLNTEAFF
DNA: TGTGCCACCTCGAAGACAGGATTGAACACTGAAGCTTTCTTT

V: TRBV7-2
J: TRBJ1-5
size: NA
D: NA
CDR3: CASSFRGNQPQHF
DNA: TGTGCCAGCAGCTTCAGGGGTAACCAGCCCCAGCATTTT

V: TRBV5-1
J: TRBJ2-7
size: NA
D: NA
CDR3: CASSLDGGSNAWEQYF
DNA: TGTGCCAGCAGCTTGGATGGCGGGTCAAACGCGTGGGAGCAGTACTTC

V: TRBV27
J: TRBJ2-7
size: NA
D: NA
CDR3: CASSSPFRSGSYEQYF
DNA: TGTGCCAGCAGTTCACCCTTTAGAAGCGGATCCTACGAGCAGTACTTC

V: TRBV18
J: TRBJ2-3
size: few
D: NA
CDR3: CASSPVLSGTDTQYF
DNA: TGTGCCAGCTCACCTGTCCTTAGCGGCACAGATACGCAGTATTTT

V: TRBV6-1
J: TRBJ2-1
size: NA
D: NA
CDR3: CASSEEREGEQFF
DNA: TGTGCCAGCAGTGAAGAACGGGAAGGTGAGCAGTTCTTC

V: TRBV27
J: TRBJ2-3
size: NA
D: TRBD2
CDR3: CASSSHLLAAPRVDTQYF
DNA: TGTGCCAGCAGTTCCCATCTACTAGCGGCTCCCCGGGTAGATACGCAGTATTTT

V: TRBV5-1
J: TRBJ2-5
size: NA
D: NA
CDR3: CASIEGQSSRTQYF
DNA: TGTGCCAGCATCGAAGGACAGTCCAGTCGCACCCAGTACTTC

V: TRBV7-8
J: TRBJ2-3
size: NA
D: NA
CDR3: CASSLAGQTVGTQYF
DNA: TGTGCCAGCAGCTTAGCGGGCCAGACAGTAGGTACGCAGTATTTT

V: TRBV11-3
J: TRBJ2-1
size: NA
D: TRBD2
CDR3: CASSIRAGISYNEQFF
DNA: TGTGCCAGCAGCATCCGAGCGGGAATATCCTACAATGAGCAGTTCTTC

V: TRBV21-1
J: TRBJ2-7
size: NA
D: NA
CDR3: CASSKGGRPYEQYF
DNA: TGTGCCAGCAGCAAAGGCGGCAGACCCTACGAGCAGTACTTC

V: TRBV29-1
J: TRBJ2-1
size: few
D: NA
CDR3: CSVEDQTGWPNEQFF
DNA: TGCAGCGTTGAAGATCAGACGGGATGGCCTAATGAGCAGTTCTTC

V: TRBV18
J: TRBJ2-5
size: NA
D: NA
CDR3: CASSPYGQEGETQYF
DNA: TGTGCCAGCTCACCCTATGGACAGGAGGGAGAGACCCAGTACTTC

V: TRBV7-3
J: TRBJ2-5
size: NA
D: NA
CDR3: CASSPGFGSGETQYF
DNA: TGTGCCAGCAGCCCTGGGTTCGGGTCGGGGGAGACCCAGTACTTC

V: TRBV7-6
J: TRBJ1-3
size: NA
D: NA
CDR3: CASSSGFMAFGNTIYF
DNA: TGTGCCAGCAGCTCAGGCTTTATGGCTTTTGGAAACACCATATATTTT

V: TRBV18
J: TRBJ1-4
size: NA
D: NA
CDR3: CASSRGVATNEKLFF
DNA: TGTGCCAGCTCACGGGGAGTTGCAACTAATGAAAAACTGTTTTTT

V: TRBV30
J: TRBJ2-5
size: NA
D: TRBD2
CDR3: CAWAPSGRGGETQYF
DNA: TGTGCCTGGGCCCCTAGCGGGAGGGGGGGAGAGACCCAGTACTTC

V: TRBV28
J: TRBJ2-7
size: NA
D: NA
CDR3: CASSPAVSGVYEQYF
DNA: TGTGCCAGCAGTCCAGCCGTGAGTGGAGTCTACGAGCAGTACTTC

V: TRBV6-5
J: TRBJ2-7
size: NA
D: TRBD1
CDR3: CASSDRGSYEQYF
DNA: TGTGCCAGTAGCGACAGGGGTTCGTACGAGCAGTACTTC

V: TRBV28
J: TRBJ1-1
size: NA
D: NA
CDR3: CASKEYTEAFF
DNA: TGTGCCAGCAAAGAGTACACTGAAGCTTTCTTT

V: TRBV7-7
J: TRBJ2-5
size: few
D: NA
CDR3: CASSFSPPGHFQETQYF
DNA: TGTGCTAGCAGCTTTTCTCCCCCGGGACACTTCCAAGAGACCCAGTACTTC

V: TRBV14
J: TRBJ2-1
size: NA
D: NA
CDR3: CASSQFRAWEQFF
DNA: TGTGCCAGCAGCCAGTTCAGGGCTTGGGAGCAGTTCTTC

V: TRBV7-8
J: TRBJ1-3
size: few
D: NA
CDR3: CASSLAGSNSGNTIYF
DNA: TGTGCCAGCAGCTTAGCGGGCAGCAACTCTGGAAACACCATATATTTT